This is a list of T cell receptor beta chains from one sample in a study of blood T cell repertoires in COVID-19. Method: immunoSEQ multiplex PCR; TCRdb's copy keeps in-frame clones and lacks some. The table includes under 95,000 clones, around 80% detected once. The sequencing sample was made of peripheral blood. Source of these receptors: a woman aged 80 or over with acute or convalescent COVID-19. The conserved cysteine and the conserved F or W are not part of the CDR3 here. Fields, in order: J gene, V gene, CDR3 protein.

>TRBJ2-3|TRBV7-3
ASSQGRPPNTQY
>TRBJ2-2|TRBV19
ASRTGTANTGELF
>TRBJ2-5|TRBV18
ASSPRTGVQETQY
>TRBJ2-3|TRBV5-8
ASSYRLAGGTDTQY
>TRBJ1-1|TRBV28
ASKEGAEAF
>TRBJ1-2|TRBV19
ARFLRGSKGPYGYT
>TRBJ2-1|TRBV5-4
ASSPGIAGFNEQF
>TRBJ2-1|TRBV5-1
ASSLGLDSYNEQF
>TRBJ1-1|TRBV19
ASSMSVRINTEAF
>TRBJ1-5|TRBV19
ASSIAGGNQPQH
>TRBJ2-2|TRBV18
ASSPLPAGELF
>TRBJ1-2|TRBV7-3
ASSLAQNYGYT
>TRBJ2-2|TRBV18
ASSPRVETNTGELF
>TRBJ2-5|TRBV10-3
AISESRAAQETQY
>TRBJ2-7|TRBV7-2
ASSLAAGPAYEQY
>TRBJ1-4|TRBV10-2
ASSESSPTGATNEKLF
>TRBJ2-3|TRBV7-2
ASSGGPSTDTQY
>TRBJ2-7|TRBV5-1
ASGPSGGTYEQY
>TRBJ2-5|TRBV6-6
ASSLQGQETQY
>TRBJ2-3|TRBV10-3
AISESPEFTDTQY
>TRBJ2-2|TRBV7-3
ASSLLAGGPSTGELF
>TRBJ2-3|TRBV6-1
ASSVAGGPDTQY
>TRBJ1-4|TRBV11-2
ASSLDMRGGSEKLF